Listed below are T cell receptor beta chains from one sample, sequenced in a study of PD-1 blockade in mismatch repair-deficient tumors. Produced via immunoSEQ multiplex PCR; TCRdb's table is partial and in-frame only. The table includes tens of thousands of clones, approximately 81% detected once. Specimen: peripheral blood, collected 12 weeks after starting pembrolizumab. Receptor source: an adult with mismatch repair-deficient cancer. Each CDR3 is given with its conserved first and last residue. The D gene is left open where the match is weak. Not every row has a clone size; where given, it reads once, few, many or a size class.

v_gene	j_gene	d_gene	abundance	CDR3nt	CDR3aa
TRBV7-8	TRBJ1-5	.	.	TGTGCCAGCAGCCCCACGGGGGGCCAGCCCCAGCATTTT	CASSPTGGQPQHF
TRBV4-1	TRBJ1-4	TRBD1	.	TGCGCCAGCAGCCAAGCAGGACAGGGGGCTGTGACTAATGAAAAACTGTTTTTT	CASSQAGQGAVTNEKLFF
TRBV10-2	TRBJ2-2	.	.	TGCGCCAGCAAGGATCCAGGGGATCCCGCCGGGGAGCTGTTTTTT	CASKDPGDPAGELFF
TRBV6-1	TRBJ1-5	.	few	TGTGCCCTCCAGCGGTGGCAGGGCAATCAGCCCCAGCATTTT	CALQRWQGNQPQHF
TRBV14	TRBJ2-1	.	.	TGTGCCAGCTCCGGGTCACACAATGAGCAGTTCTTC	CASSGSHNEQFF
TRBV5-1	TRBJ2-5	.	.	TGCGCCAGCAGCTCGGACTACCAAGAGACCCAGTACTTC	CASSSDYQETQYF
TRBV7-3	TRBJ2-2	.	.	TGTGCCAGCAGCCCAAGGGGGAGCACCGGGGAGCTGTTTTTT	CASSPRGSTGELFF
TRBV7-9	TRBJ2-7	TRBD1	medium-sized	TGTGCCAGCAGCTTATTTCGGACAGGGCAGTACTTC	CASSLFRTGQYF
TRBV5-6	TRBJ2-1	TRBD2	.	TGTGCCAGCAGCTTGGCCTTGGGGACTAGCGGGAGGTTCGGCAATGAGCAGTTCTTC	CASSLALGTSGRFGNEQFF
TRBV6-1	TRBJ1-1	.	once	TGTGCCAGCAGTGTAGGTCCGAACACTGAAGCTTTCTTT	CASSVGPNTEAFF
TRBV5-1	TRBJ1-4	.	.	TGCGCCAGCAGCCTACCCCCGGCCCACGCCGACAAAAAACTGTTTTTT	CASSLPPAHADKKLFF
TRBV18	TRBJ1-5	.	.	TGTGCCAGCTCACCGGAGTACAGCGGCAATAGCAATCAGCCCCAGCATTTT	CASSPEYSGNSNQPQHF
TRBV9	TRBJ2-3	TRBD1	once	TGTGCCAGCAGCGTAGGGTTAGGGACAGGGTTAGGGGATACGCAGTATTTT	CASSVGLGTGLGDTQYF
TRBV10-3	TRBJ2-1	TRBD2	.	TGTGCCATCAGGTGGACTAGCAGCCCTTACAATGAGCAGTTCTTC	CAIRWTSSPYNEQFF
TRBV30	TRBJ1-2	.	.	TGTGCCTGGAGTGTACCGCGGAGAAGCTATGGCTACACCTTC	CAWSVPRRSYGYTF
TRBV9	TRBJ2-7	.	once	TGTGCCAGCAGCGTAGGCGGGCAAACCTACGAGCAGTACTTC	CASSVGGQTYEQYF
TRBV19	TRBJ2-7	.	.	TGTGCCAGTAGTCTCGGCGCAGGGGCCTACGAGCAGTACTTC	CASSLGAGAYEQYF
TRBV6-5	TRBJ1-2	.	once	TGTGCCAGCAGTTCCTCTAAGGGAAGGTATGGCTACACCTTC	CASSSSKGRYGYTF